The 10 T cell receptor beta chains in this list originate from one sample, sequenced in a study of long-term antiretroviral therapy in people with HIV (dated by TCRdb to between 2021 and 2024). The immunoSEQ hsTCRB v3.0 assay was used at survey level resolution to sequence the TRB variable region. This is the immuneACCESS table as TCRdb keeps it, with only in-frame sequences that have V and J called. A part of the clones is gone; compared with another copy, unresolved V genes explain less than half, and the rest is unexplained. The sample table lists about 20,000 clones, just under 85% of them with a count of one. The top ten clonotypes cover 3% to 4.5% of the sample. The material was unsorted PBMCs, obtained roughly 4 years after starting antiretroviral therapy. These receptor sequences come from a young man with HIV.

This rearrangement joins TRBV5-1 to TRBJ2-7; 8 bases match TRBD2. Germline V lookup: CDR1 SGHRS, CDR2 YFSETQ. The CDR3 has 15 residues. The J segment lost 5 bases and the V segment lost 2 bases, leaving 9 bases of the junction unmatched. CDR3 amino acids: CASSFLSGGLDEQYF. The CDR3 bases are TGCGCCAGCAGCTTCCTGTCGGGGGGGCTCGACGAGCAGTACTTC. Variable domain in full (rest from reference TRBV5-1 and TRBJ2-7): KAGVTQTPRYLIKTRGQQVTLSCSPISGHRSVSWYQQTPGQGLQFLFEYFSETQRNKGNFPGRFSGRQFSNSRSEMNVSTLELGDSALYLCASSFLSGGLDEQYFGPGTRLTVT.

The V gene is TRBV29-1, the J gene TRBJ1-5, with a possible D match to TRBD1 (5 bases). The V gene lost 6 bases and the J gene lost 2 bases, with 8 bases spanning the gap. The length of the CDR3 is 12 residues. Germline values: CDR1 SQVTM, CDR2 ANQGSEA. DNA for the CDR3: TGCAGCGTCCAAGGGGGCAATCAGCCCCAGCATTTT. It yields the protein CSVQGGNQPQHF. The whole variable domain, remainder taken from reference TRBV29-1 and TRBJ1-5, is SAVISQKPSRDICQRGTSLTIQCQVDSQVTMMFWYRQQPGQSLTLIATANQGSEATYESGFVIDKFPISRPNLTFSTLTVSNMSPEDSSIYLCSVQGGNQPQHFGDGTRLSIL.

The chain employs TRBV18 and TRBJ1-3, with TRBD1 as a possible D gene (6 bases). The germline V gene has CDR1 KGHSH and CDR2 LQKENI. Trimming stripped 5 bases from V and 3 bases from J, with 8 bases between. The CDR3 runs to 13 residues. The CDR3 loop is CASSEDSGNTIYF. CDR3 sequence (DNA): TGTGCCAGCTCAGAGGACAGTGGAAACACCATATATTTT.

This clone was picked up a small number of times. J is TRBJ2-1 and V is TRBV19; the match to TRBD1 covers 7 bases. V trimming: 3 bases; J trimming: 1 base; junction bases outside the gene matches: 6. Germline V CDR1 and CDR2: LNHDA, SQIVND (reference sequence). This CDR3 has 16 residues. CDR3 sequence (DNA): TGTGCCAGTAGTATCTCCGCAGGGGGTTCCTACAATGAGCAGTTCTTC. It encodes CASSISAGGSYNEQFF.

The CDR3 loop reads CATSSQPRRGTDTQYF. The CDR3 DNA sequence: TGTGCCACCAGCTCCCAGCCCCGGAGGGGCACAGATACGCAGTATTTT. The V and J genes are TRBV15 and TRBJ2-3, with D possibly TRBD2 on 6 matching bases. The CDR3 loop spans 16 amino acids. The germline gives CDR1 LNHNV, CDR2 YYDKDF (reference sequence). Deletions cut 5 bases from V and 1 base from J, with 16 bases between.

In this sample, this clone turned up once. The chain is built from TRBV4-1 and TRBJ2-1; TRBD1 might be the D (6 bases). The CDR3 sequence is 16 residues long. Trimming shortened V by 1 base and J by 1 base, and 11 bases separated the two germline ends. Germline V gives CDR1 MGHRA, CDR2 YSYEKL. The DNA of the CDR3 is TGCGCCAGCAGCCAAGCCTTACAGGGATCCTACAATGAGCAGTTCTTC. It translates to CASSQALQGSYNEQFF.

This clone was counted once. CDR3 sequence (DNA): TGTGCCTGGAGTTTAACAGGGGGCAGGGAGACCCAGTACTTC. Translated: CAWSLTGGRETQYF. This rearrangement joins TRBV30 to TRBJ2-5; 9 nucleotides match TRBD1. CDR1 and CDR2 (germline): GTSNPN, SVGIG (reference sequence). This CDR3 contains 14 residues. With 2 bases clipped from V and 5 bases from J, the junction kept 6 bases outside the gene matches.

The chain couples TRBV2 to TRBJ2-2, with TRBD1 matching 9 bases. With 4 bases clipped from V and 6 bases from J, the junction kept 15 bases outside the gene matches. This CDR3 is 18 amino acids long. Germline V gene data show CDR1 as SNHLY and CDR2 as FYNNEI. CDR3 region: CASSVPGQGQATPGELFF. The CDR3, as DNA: TGTGCCAGCAGTGTACCCGGACAGGGGCAGGCCACACCCGGGGAGCTGTTTTTT. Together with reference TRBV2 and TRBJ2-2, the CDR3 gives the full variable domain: EPEVTQTPSHQVTQMGQEVILRCVPISNHLYFYWYRQILGQKVEFLVSFYNNEISEKSEIFDDQFSVERPDGSNFTLKIRSTKLEDSAMYFCASSVPGQGQATPGELFFGEGSRLTVL.

The CDR3 spells CASSLTGTGSYEQYF. As DNA, the CDR3 is TGCGCCAGCAGCTTGACCGGGACAGGCTCCTACGAGCAGTACTTC. The chain links TRBV5-1 to TRBJ2-7; 8 bases are a match to TRBD1. The germline gives CDR1 SGHRS, CDR2 YFSETQ. The CDR3 spans 15 residues. V shed 1 base and J 0 bases; nucleotides not matched to a gene: 3.

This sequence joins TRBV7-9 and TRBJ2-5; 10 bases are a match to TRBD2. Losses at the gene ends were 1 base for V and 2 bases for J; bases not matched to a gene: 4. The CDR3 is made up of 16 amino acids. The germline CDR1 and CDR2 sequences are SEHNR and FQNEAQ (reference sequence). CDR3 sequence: CASSLGLAGDQETQYF. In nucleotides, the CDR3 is TGTGCCAGCAGCTTAGGGCTAGCGGGGGATCAAGAGACCCAGTACTTC.